A single sample is the source of the 28 T cell receptor beta chains below, sequenced in a study of blood T cell repertoires in COVID-19. The protocol was immunoSEQ multiplex PCR, while the TCRdb copy is restricted to in-frame clones and leaves out a portion. Among roughly 380,000 clones, roughly four fifths were seen once, and the ten largest hold 1.1%. Sequencing used peripheral blood. These receptors were collected from a human donor with acute or convalescent COVID-19. The donor label of this sample is uncertain.

This chain uses TRBV30 with TRBJ1-1; a weak D match, TRBD1 (6 bases). CDR1 is GTSNPN and CDR2 is SVGIG in the germline V gene (reference sequence). This CDR3 comprises 13 residues. V was shortened by 3 bases and J by 2 bases, with 10 bases between the two germline ends. CDR3 sequence: CAWSQQGNTEAFF. DNA of the CDR3: TGTGCCTGGAGCCAACAGGGCAACACTGAAGCTTTCTTT.

This chain joins TRBV4-2 and TRBJ1-1; the match to TRBD1 covers 10 bases. Germline trimming cut 4 bases from V and 5 bases from J; bases unmatched to any gene: 4. This CDR3 region has 14 residues. Germline V lookup: CDR1 LGHNA, CDR2 YNFKEQ. The CDR3 region is CASSRGTGETEAFF. CDR3 nucleotide sequence: TGTGCCAGCAGCCGAGGGACAGGGGAAACTGAAGCTTTCTTT.

The gene calls are TRBV29-1 and TRBJ2-2, with a weak D call TRBD2 (5 bases). Between the trimmed V and J ends, which lost 7 bases and 6 bases, there was a span of 12 bases. From germline, CDR1 is SQVTM and CDR2 ANQGSEA. This CDR3 is built from 12 residues. The CDR3 region has the DNA TGCAGCGGAGGACTTTCCCCCGGGGAGCTGTTTTTT. Translated: CSGGLSPGELFF.

Of note for this clone: This sample also contains other DNA sequences that code for the same CDR3. V is TRBV6-5 and J is TRBJ1-2; 8 positions agree with TRBD1. The CDR3 spans 12 residues. Looked up from germline, CDR1 is MNHEY and CDR2 is SVGAGI. The ends lost 5 bases at V and 5 bases at J; junction bases unmatched: 1. CDR3 nucleotide sequence: TGTGCCAGCAGTCGACAGGGGTATGGCTACACCTTC. This translates into CASSRQGYGYTF.

This clone has a single count. V is TRBV5-5 and J is TRBJ1-1; TRBD1 aligns across 8 bases. Germline V lookup: CDR1 SGHKS, CDR2 YYEKEE (reference sequence). The CDR3 length is 17 residues. Unmatched junction bases numbered 11, after V lost 0 bases and J lost 4 bases. CDR3 loop: CASSLAVFQGARTEAFF. In DNA form, the CDR3 reads TGTGCCAGCAGCTTGGCCGTTTTCCAGGGGGCTCGCACTGAAGCTTTCTTT.

The chain links TRBV18 to TRBJ1-2; a possible D gene is TRBD1 (5 bases). CDR1 KGHSH and CDR2 LQKENI come from the germline V gene. The germline V and J ends were trimmed by 3 bases and 8 bases, with 19 bases remaining between them. This CDR3 is 15 amino acids long. CDR3 sequence (DNA): TGTGCCAGCTCACCCTACCTCGGGGGGGGAGCCGGCTACACCTTC. Amino acids: CASSPYLGGGAGYTF.

The chain uses TRBV2 and TRBJ2-1; possible D gene TRBD2, 7 bases. The CDR3 has 17 residues. Trimming removed 3 bases from V and 4 bases from J, with 19 bases in between. Looked up from germline, CDR1 is SNHLY and CDR2 is FYNNEI. CDR3 amino acids: CASSERLAARGYNEQFF. CDR3 sequence (DNA): TGTGCCAGCAGTGAGAGGCTAGCGGCGAGGGGGTACAATGAGCAGTTCTTC.

The gene calls are TRBV11-2 and TRBJ1-1; D uncertain. V was clipped by 0 bases and J by 7 bases, with 15 bases between them. The germline gives CDR1 SGHAT, CDR2 FQNNGV. The CDR3 sequence is 15 residues long. CDR3 protein: CASSLDMVPVGEAFF. CDR3 DNA: TGTGCCAGCAGCTTAGATATGGTTCCGGTCGGTGAAGCTTTCTTT.

The chain carries TRBV11-1 and TRBJ2-7, with 10 bases lining up with TRBD2. Per germline, CDR1 SGHAT and CDR2 FQDESV (reference sequence). CDR3 length: 16 residues. V lost 4 bases, J lost 6 bases, and 12 bases stayed unmatched. DNA of the CDR3: TGTGCCAGCAGCTCGCCTAGCGGGGGCCCCCAAGGCGAGCAGTACTTC. This translates into CASSSPSGGPQGEQYF.

The chain combines TRBV5-1 with TRBJ2-5; 9 nucleotides match TRBD1. This CDR3 spans 16 amino acids. Trimming removed 0 bases from V and 4 bases from J; junction bases left unmatched: 7. Germline values: CDR1 SGHRS, CDR2 YFSETQ. The CDR3 here is CASSLARQGVGETQYF. The CDR3 DNA sequence: TGCGCCAGCAGCTTGGCCAGACAGGGGGTAGGAGAGACCCAGTACTTC. The variable domain in full, with the rest retrieved from reference TRBV5-1 and TRBJ2-5, is KAGVTQTPRYLIKTRGQQVTLSCSPISGHRSVSWYQQTPGQGLQFLFEYFSETQRNKGNFPGRFSGRQFSNSRSEMNVSTLELGDSALYLCASSLARQGVGETQYFGPGTRLLVL.

The chain employs TRBV7-8 and TRBJ2-5; D possibly corresponds to TRBD2 (6 bases). The CDR3 spans 15 residues. From germline, CDR1 is SGHVS and CDR2 FQNEAQ. Trimming cost V 1 base and J 4 bases, with 13 bases left between them. This CDR3 reads CASSLGDSNLETQYF. In DNA, the CDR3 is TGTGCCAGCAGCTTAGGGGACTCAAACCTAGAGACCCAGTACTTC.

This clone was observed a handful of times. The chain carries TRBV15 and TRBJ2-1, with 11 bases that match TRBD2. CDR1 and CDR2 from the germline V gene are LNHNV and YYDKDF (reference sequence). This CDR3 is 15 amino acids long. Trimming took 3 bases from V and 9 from J; bases not matched to a gene: 7. The CDR3 is CATSSFLAGGSEQFF. The CDR3 DNA is TGTGCCACCAGCAGTTTCCTAGCGGGAGGCTCTGAGCAGTTCTTC.

The chain couples TRBV18 to TRBJ1-1; 8 bases line up with TRBD1. The CDR3 length is 15 residues. V dropped 7 bases and J dropped 4; count of bases not matched to a gene: 11. Per germline, CDR1 KGHSH and CDR2 LQKENI. The chain's CDR3 is CASLAYFGTGTEAFF. DNA of the CDR3: TGTGCCAGCTTAGCCTATTTCGGGACAGGCACTGAAGCTTTCTTT.

The chain links TRBV10-2 to TRBJ2-1; TRBD2 agrees at 14 bases. CDR1 is WSHSY and CDR2 is SAAADI in the germline V gene. Trimming removed 6 bases from V and 1 base from J; junction bases left unmatched: 5. CDR3 length: 17 amino acids. This CDR3 is CASRGLAGVGSYNEQFF. The CDR3 bases are TGCGCCAGCAGGGGACTAGCGGGAGTCGGTTCCTACAATGAGCAGTTCTTC.

The chain employs TRBV6-5 and TRBJ2-3; tentative D call: TRBD2 (5 bases). Germline V gene sequence: CDR1 MNHEY, CDR2 SVGAGI. This CDR3 is 15 amino acids long. V lost 4 bases to trimming and J lost 0 bases, with 11 bases between them. CDR3 residues: CASSLSAASTDTQYF. For the CDR3, the DNA is TGTGCCAGCAGTTTATCAGCGGCTAGCACAGATACGCAGTATTTT.

The CDR3 DNA reads as TGTGCCAGCAGCCAGGGAGGATGGGATGAAAAACTGTTTTTT. Its translation is CASSQGGWDEKLFF. The rearrangement uses TRBV2 and TRBJ1-4; perhaps TRBD1 as D (5 bases). V was trimmed by 6 bases and J by 6 bases, leaving 14 bases between them. The CDR3 spans 14 residues. Germline assignment: CDR1 SNHLY and CDR2 FYNNEI.

The gene calls are TRBV2 and TRBJ1-2; TRBD1 matches at 9 bases. This CDR3 is built from 13 residues. Trimming removed 5 bases from V and 3 bases from J; junction bases left unmatched: 1. Germline V gene data show CDR1 as SNHLY and CDR2 as FYNNEI. The CDR3 DNA sequence: TGTGCCAGCAGTCGACAGGGGGACTATGGCTACACCTTC. As protein: CASSRQGDYGYTF.

The rearrangement joins TRBV2 to TRBJ2-2, with TRBD2 matching over 7 bases. The CDR3 consists of 15 residues. V lost 4 bases and J lost 6; bases outside the gene matches: 8. The V gene's germline CDR1 is SNHLY and CDR2 FYNNEI. CDR3 residues: CASSAETSPAGELFF. DNA of the CDR3: TGTGCCAGCAGTGCCGAGACTAGCCCCGCCGGGGAGCTGTTTTTT.

V usage is TRBV5-6 and J usage is TRBJ2-7, with 8 bases fitting TRBD1. The CDR3 sequence is 14 residues long. Trimming removed 4 bases from V and 4 bases from J; junction bases left unmatched: 7. The germline V gene encodes CDR1 SGHDT and CDR2 YYEEEE. In nucleotides, the CDR3 is TGTGCCAGCAGCGCTGGACAGGGAGCTTACGAGCAGTACTTC. Translated, it gives CASSAGQGAYEQYF.

The chain couples TRBV2 to TRBJ1-1; D is unresolved. The CDR3 has 12 amino acids. V shed 6 bases and J shed 6 bases, with 11 bases lying between them. CDR1 is SNHLY and CDR2 is FYNNEI in the germline V gene. This CDR3 is CASRETGSEAFF. CDR3 bases: TGTGCCAGCAGAGAGACGGGATCTGAAGCTTTCTTT.

This clone occurred once. The V gene is TRBV6-5, the J gene TRBJ1-4; D not certain. The CDR3 is made up of 13 amino acids. V was shortened by 2 bases and J by 8 bases, with 9 bases between the two germline ends. The germline CDR1 and CDR2 sequences are MNHEY and SVGAGI. The CDR3 region has the DNA TGTGCCAGCAGTTACACCCCAGGAGAAAAACTGTTTTTT. Amino acid sequence: CASSYTPGEKLFF.

This sequence joins TRBV5-6 and TRBJ1-3; a possible D gene is TRBD1 (6 bases). Germline CDR1 and CDR2: SGHDT and YYEEEE. Deletions cut 4 bases from V and 2 bases from J, with 10 bases between. The CDR3 length is 14 residues. In nucleotides, the CDR3 is TGTGCCAGCAGCCAAGCAGGGGCTGGAAACACCATATATTTT. This translates into CASSQAGAGNTIYF. Full variable domain (rest looked up from reference TRBV5-6 and TRBJ1-3): DAGVTQSPTHLIKTRGQQVTLRCSPKSGHDTVSWYQQALGQGPQFIFQYYEEEERQRGNFPDRFSGHQFPNYSSELNVNALLLGDSALYLCASSQAGAGNTIYFGEGSWLTVV.

A single count supports this clone. The chain employs TRBV7-9 and TRBJ2-3; 9 bases are a match to TRBD1. Per germline, CDR1 SEHNR and CDR2 FQNEAQ (reference sequence). The CDR3 runs to 16 residues. Trimming removed 5 bases from V and 0 bases from J; junction bases left unmatched: 6. The CDR3 region is CASSGFGTGSTDTQYF. CDR3 nucleotides: TGTGCCAGCAGCGGTTTCGGGACAGGGAGCACAGATACGCAGTATTTT. The whole variable domain, filled in from reference TRBV7-9 and TRBJ2-3, reads DTGVSQNPRHKITKRGQNVTFRCDPISEHNRLYWYRQTLGQGPEFLTYFQNEAQLEKSRLLSDRFSAERPKGSFSTLEIQRTEQGDSAMYLCASSGFGTGSTDTQYFGPGTRLTVL.

V and J are TRBV5-1 and TRBJ1-6; the match to TRBD1 covers 8 bases. The germline CDR1 and CDR2 sequences are SGHRS and YFSETQ. CDR3 size: 17 residues. The junction had 16 bases not matched to a gene; V was cut back by 4 bases and J by 10 bases. In nucleotides, the CDR3 is TGCGCCAGCAGCCTTATGGCAGGGGGCAGCCCGAGCTCACCCCTCCACTTT. Its protein product is CASSLMAGGSPSSPLHF.

The chain combines TRBV28 with TRBJ1-6; weak D call: TRBD1 (6 bases). Germline V lookup: CDR1 MDHEN, CDR2 SYDVKM. The V end lost 2 bases, the J end lost 10 bases, and 9 bases lay between the germline ends. The CDR3 spans 13 residues. CDR3 nucleotides: TGTGCCAGCAGTTTACAGGGGTACTCACCCCTCCACTTT. This translates into CASSLQGYSPLHF.

The J gene is TRBJ2-7, the V gene TRBV5-1; tentatively, D is TRBD2 (6 bases). The ends were cut back, 4 bases at V and 2 bases at J, with 16 bases in the middle. CDR1 is SGHRS, CDR2 YFSETQ, per germline. This CDR3 has 15 amino acids. CDR3 residues: CASSPNAGFPYEQYF. The CDR3 DNA is TGCGCCAGCAGCCCAAATGCGGGGTTCCCCTACGAGCAGTACTTC.

This chain uses TRBV6-5 with TRBJ1-1, with D hard to call. The V gene lost 10 bases and the J gene lost 6 bases, with 12 bases spanning the gap. The germline V gene encodes CDR1 MNHEY and CDR2 SVGAGI. The length of the CDR3 is 11 residues. The CDR3 region has the DNA TGTGCCACCAGAAAGCTTCCTGAAGCTTTCTTT. This encodes CATRKLPEAFF.

V usage is TRBV7-2 and J usage is TRBJ1-3; D not resolved. The CDR3 is 16 amino acids. The germline V gene has CDR1 SGHTA and CDR2 FQGNSA. The ends were cut back, 6 bases at V and 0 bases at J, with 15 bases in the middle. The CDR3 sequence: CASSSPGLVSGNTIYF. In nucleotides, the CDR3 is TGTGCCAGCAGTTCACCTGGTCTAGTCTCTGGAAACACCATATATTTT.